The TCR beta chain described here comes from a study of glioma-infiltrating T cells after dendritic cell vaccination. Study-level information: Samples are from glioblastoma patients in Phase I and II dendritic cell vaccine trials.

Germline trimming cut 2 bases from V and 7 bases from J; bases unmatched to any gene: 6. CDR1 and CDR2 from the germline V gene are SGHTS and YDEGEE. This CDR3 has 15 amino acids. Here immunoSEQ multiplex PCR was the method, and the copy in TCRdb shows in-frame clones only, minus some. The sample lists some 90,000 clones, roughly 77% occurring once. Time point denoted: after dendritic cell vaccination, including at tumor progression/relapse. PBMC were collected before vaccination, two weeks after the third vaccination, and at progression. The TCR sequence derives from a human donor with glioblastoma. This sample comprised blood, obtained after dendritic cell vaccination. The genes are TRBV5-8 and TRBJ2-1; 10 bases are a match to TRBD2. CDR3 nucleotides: TGTGCCAGCAGCTTAGCGGGAGGGAGGTTGAATGAGCAGTTCTTC. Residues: CASSLAGGRLNEQFF.